This T cell receptor beta chain was sequenced in a study of T-cell reconstitution after alpha-beta-depleted transplantation in children. As it was prepared, the TCRbeta library received unique molecular identifiers. TCRdb recomputed calls from the PCR reads with MiXCR, one row per CDR3 protein. The table has tens of thousands of distinct CDR3 sequences, roughly 6.3% seen once. In this sample, this clonotype turned up many times. Germline V lookup: CDR1 SGHTA, CDR2 FQGNSA. This CDR3 is built from 15 residues. Trimming stripped 1 base from V and 5 bases from J, with 15 bases between. The sequencing used PBMCs, mostly from graft donor cells, collected 180 days after TCRalphabeta/CD19-depleted stem cell transplant. The chain combines TRBV7-2 with TRBJ2-7; a weak D match, TRBD1 (6 bases). This TCR was sampled from a male patient aged 10 to 17 who had a stem cell transplant for acute myeloid leukemia, so the T cells may come from the graft donor. The CDR3 sequence: CASSLEGTGFHEQYF. Written as DNA, the CDR3 is TGTGCCAGCAGCTTAGAGGGAACAGGGTTCCACGAGCAGTACTTC. The complete variable domain, with remaining parts taken from reference TRBV7-2 and TRBJ2-7, reads GAGVSQSPSNKVTEKGKDVELRCDPISGHTALYWYRQSLGQGLEFLIYFQGNSAPDKSGLPSDRFSAERTGGSVSTLTIQRTQQEDSAVYLCASSLEGTGFHEQYFGPGTRLTVT.